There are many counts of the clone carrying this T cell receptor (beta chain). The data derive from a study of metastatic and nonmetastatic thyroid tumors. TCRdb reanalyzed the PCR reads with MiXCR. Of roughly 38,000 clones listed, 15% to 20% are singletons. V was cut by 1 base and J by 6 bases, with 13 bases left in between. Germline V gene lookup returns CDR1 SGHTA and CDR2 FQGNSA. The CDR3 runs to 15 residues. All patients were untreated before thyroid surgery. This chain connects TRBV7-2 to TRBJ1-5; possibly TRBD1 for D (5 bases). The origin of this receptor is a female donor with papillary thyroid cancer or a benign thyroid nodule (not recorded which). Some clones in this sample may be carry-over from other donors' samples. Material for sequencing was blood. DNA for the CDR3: TGTGCCAGCAGCTTAGACGGCTGGGGGGGTCAGCCCCAGCATTTT. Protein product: CASSLDGWGGQPQHF.